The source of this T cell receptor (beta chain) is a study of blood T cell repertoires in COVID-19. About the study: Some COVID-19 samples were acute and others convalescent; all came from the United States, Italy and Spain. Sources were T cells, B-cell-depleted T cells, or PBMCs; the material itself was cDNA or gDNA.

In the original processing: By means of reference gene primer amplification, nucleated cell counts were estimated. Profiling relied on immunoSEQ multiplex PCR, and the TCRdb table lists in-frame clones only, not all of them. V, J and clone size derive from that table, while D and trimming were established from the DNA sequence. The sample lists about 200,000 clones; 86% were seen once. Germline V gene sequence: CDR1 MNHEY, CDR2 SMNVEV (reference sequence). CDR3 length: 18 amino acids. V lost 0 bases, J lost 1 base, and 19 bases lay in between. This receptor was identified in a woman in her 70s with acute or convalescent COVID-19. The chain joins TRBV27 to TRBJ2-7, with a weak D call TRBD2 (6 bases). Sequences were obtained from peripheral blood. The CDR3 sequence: CASSLSFWTGGISYEQYF. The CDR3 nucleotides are TGTGCCAGCAGTTTATCGTTCTGGACCGGGGGAATATCCTACGAGCAGTACTTC.